These T cell receptor beta chains were read from a single sample in a study of cytomegalovirus exposure and HLA in healthy donors. Only in-frame clones appear in the TCRdb table, and some are missing; sequencing was by immunoSEQ multiplex PCR. The data contain under 200,000 clones, 70% to 90% of them singletons. The specimen was PBMCs. The receptors originated from a woman between 18 and 30 years old in good health and CMV-seronegative. The CDR3 runs from the conserved cysteine through the conserved F or W. The order of the fields is clone size, J gene, CDR3 length, D gene, V gene, CDR3 protein, CDR3 DNA. The D gene is left open where the match is weak. Size is stated for part of the rows, as once, few or many counts, or as a class when the clone is expanded.

NA	TRBJ1-5	15	TRBD1	TRBV6-4	CASSAHQGANQPQHF	TGTGCCAGCAGTGCTCACCAGGGGGCTAATCAGCCCCAGCATTTT
NA	TRBJ1-2	13	TRBD1	TRBV19	CASSTGTGVGYTF	TGTGCCAGTAGTACCGGGACAGGGGTTGGCTACACCTTC
NA	TRBJ2-1	14	NA	TRBV5-1	CASSLGGIYNEQFF	TGCGCCAGCAGCTTGGGAGGGATTTACAATGAGCAGTTCTTC
NA	TRBJ1-1	11	NA	TRBV30	CAWSSGPEAFF	TGTGCCTGGAGTTCAGGGCCTGAAGCTTTCTTT
NA	TRBJ2-7	15	NA	TRBV5-5	CASSLGQGLPYEQYF	TGTGCCAGCAGCTTAGGGCAGGGATTGCCCTACGAGCAGTACTTC
NA	TRBJ2-7	13	TRBD1	TRBV29-1	CSALGTGSYEQYF	TGCAGCGCGCTAGGGACAGGATCCTACGAGCAGTACTTC
few	TRBJ1-3	15	NA	TRBV6-1	CASSWSEEGGNTIYF	TGTGCCAGCAGTTGGTCGGAGGAAGGTGGAAACACCATATATTTT
NA	TRBJ1-1	14	NA	TRBV6-5	CASSYQGRNTEAFF	TGTGCCAGCAGTTACCAGGGAAGGAACACTGAAGCTTTCTTT
NA	TRBJ2-7	12	NA	TRBV7-2	CASSRRGREQYF	TGTGCCAGCAGCCGACGCGGTCGCGAGCAGTACTTC
once	TRBJ1-2	14	NA	TRBV28	CASRESTVYYGYTF	TGTGCCAGCAGGGAATCAACAGTGTACTATGGCTACACCTTC
NA	TRBJ2-7	15	TRBD1	TRBV13	CASSFRWDRTYEQYF	TGTGCCAGCAGCTTCCGCTGGGACAGAACCTACGAGCAGTACTTC
NA	TRBJ2-1	17	TRBD2	TRBV19	CASSIIWVAGGYNEQFF	TGTGCCAGTAGTATTATTTGGGTAGCGGGGGGTTATAATGAGCAGTTCTTC
NA	TRBJ1-2	16	NA	TRBV5-1	CASSPYHGGSDYGYTF	TGCGCCAGCAGCCCATACCACGGGGGGTCGGACTATGGCTACACCTTC
NA	TRBJ2-2	17	TRBD1	TRBV25-1	CASSGVRDRSSTGELFF	TGTGCCAGCAGTGGCGTCCGGGACAGATCTTCCACCGGGGAGCTGTTTTTT
NA	TRBJ2-1	14	TRBD1	TRBV5-1	CASSLPTGTNEQFF	TGCGCCAGCAGCTTGCCGACAGGGACCAATGAGCAGTTCTTC
NA	TRBJ2-1	13	NA	TRBV5-1	CASSLAALHEQFF	TGCGCCAGCAGTCTTGCGGCTTTACATGAGCAGTTCTTC
few	TRBJ2-3	12	NA	TRBV15	CATSRGGDTQYF	TGTGCCACCAGCAGAGGAGGGGATACGCAGTATTTT
NA	TRBJ2-2	16	TRBD1	TRBV27	CASSPRTGGVSGELFF	TGTGCCAGCAGTCCCCGGACAGGGGGGGTGTCCGGGGAGCTGTTTTTT
NA	TRBJ1-2	14	NA	TRBV18	CASSLSTGTDGYTF	TGTGCCAGCTCACTCAGTACAGGGACGGATGGCTACACCTTC
NA	TRBJ2-1	15	TRBD2	TRBV11-3	CASSLGLAVYNEQFF	TGTGCCAGCAGCTTAGGCCTAGCGGTCTACAATGAGCAGTTCTTC
NA	TRBJ1-2	15	TRBD1	TRBV10-3	CAISDVGQGAHGYTF	TGTGCCATCAGTGACGTGGGTCAGGGGGCTCATGGCTACACCTTC
once	TRBJ2-1	13	TRBD2	TRBV6-5	CASSRRTSDEQFF	TGTGCCAGCAGCCGCAGGACTAGCGATGAGCAGTTCTTC
few	TRBJ2-7	16	TRBD2	TRBV28	CASSSPTSGSSYEQYF	TGTGCCAGCAGTTCCCCGACTAGCGGGAGCTCCTACGAGCAGTACTTC
NA	TRBJ2-7	15	NA	TRBV5-1	CASSFTRGFPYEQYF	TGCGCCAGCAGCTTCACCAGGGGATTCCCCTACGAGCAGTACTTC
NA	TRBJ2-5	15	NA	TRBV7-2	CASSSGRGTRETQYF	TGTGCCAGCAGCTCGGGGAGAGGAACGAGAGAGACCCAGTACTTC
NA	TRBJ1-4	16	TRBD1	TRBV7-9	CASSSDGQGTNEKLFF	TGTGCCAGCAGCTCGGACGGACAGGGAACTAATGAAAAACTGTTTTTT
NA	TRBJ2-1	16	TRBD2	TRBV9	CASSAGGAGGLNEQFF	TGTGCCAGCAGCGCCGGGGGCGCGGGGGGTCTAAATGAGCAGTTCTTC
NA	TRBJ1-5	12	NA	TRBV2	CASREGDRPQHF	TGTGCCAGCAGGGAGGGCGATCGTCCCCAGCATTTT
NA	TRBJ2-5	14	TRBD2	TRBV30	CAWSRGTIQETQYF	TGTGCCTGGAGCCGCGGGACTATCCAAGAGACCCAGTACTTC